A single sample is the source of the 3 T cell receptor beta chains below, sequenced in a study of blood T cells in healthy people across ages. PCR was performed a second time for about 7 to 12 cycles using a sample-barcoded 5' primer and a J-beta primer mix. TCRdb passed the 5' RACE reads through MiXCR, listing each CDR3 protein once. The data hold about 1.6 million distinct CDR3 sequences, with 30% to 35% observed a single time. Sequencing input: blood. These receptors originate from a woman in her twenties or thirties in good health.

V gene TRBV27 combines with J gene TRBJ2-7; no clear D. The J call may not be correct, given that the DNA end is closer to TRBJ2-5. This CDR3 is 15 amino acids long. Germline V gene lookup returns CDR1 MNHEY and CDR2 SMNVEV (reference sequence). The CDR3 DNA follows: TGTGCCAGCGGGCAATCCCGGGCCTTGTGGGAGACCCAGTACTTC. It translates to CASGQSRALWETQYF.

This clonotype was observed a handful of times. The V call is TRBV5-1, the J call TRBJ1-4, with D possibly being TRBD1 (6 bases). CDR1 and CDR2 from the germline V gene are SGHRS and YFSETQ. Trimming left V 0 bases short and J 4 bases short, with 10 bases between. CDR3 length: 15 residues. The CDR3: CASSLVDSLNEKLFF. The CDR3 nucleotides read TGCGCCAGCAGCTTGGTGGACAGCCTTAATGAAAAACTGTTTTTT.

This clonotype was observed a handful of times. The chain links TRBV12-3 or TRBV12-4 to TRBJ1-2; D ambiguous. This CDR3 contains 14 residues. V gave up 3 bases and J gave up 4 bases, with 12 bases separating them. CDR3 sequence reads: CASSFRSGFYGYTF. The DNA for the CDR3 is TGTGCCAGCAGTTTCAGGTCCGGTTTCTATGGCTACACCTTC.